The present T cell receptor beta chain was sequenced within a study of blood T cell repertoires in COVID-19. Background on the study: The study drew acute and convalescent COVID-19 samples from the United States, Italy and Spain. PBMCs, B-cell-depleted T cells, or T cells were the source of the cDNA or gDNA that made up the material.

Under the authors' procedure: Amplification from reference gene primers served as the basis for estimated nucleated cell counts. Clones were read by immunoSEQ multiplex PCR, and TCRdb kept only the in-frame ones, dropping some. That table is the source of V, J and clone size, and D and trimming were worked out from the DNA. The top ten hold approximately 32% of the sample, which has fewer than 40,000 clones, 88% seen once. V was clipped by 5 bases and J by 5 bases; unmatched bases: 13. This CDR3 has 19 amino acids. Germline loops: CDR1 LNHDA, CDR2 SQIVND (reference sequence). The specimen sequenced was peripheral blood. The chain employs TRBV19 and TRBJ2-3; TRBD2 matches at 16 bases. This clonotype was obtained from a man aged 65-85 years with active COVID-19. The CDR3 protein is CASSYYGGTSGGALDTQYF. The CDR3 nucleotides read TGTGCCAGTAGTTACTACGGAGGGACTAGCGGGGGGGCCTTAGATACGCAGTATTTT.